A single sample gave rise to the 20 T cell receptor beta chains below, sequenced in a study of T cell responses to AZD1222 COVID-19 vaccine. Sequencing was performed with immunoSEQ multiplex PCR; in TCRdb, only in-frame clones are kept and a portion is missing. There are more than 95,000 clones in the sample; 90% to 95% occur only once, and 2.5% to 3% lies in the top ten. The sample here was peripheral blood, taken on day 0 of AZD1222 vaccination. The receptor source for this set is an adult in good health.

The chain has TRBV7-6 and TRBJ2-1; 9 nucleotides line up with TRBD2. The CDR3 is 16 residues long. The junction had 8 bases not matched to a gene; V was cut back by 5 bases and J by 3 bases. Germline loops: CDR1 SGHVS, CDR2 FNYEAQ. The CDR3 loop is CASSLSGSPYYNEQFF. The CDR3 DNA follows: TGTGCCAGCAGCCTTAGCGGGAGTCCCTACTACAATGAGCAGTTCTTC.

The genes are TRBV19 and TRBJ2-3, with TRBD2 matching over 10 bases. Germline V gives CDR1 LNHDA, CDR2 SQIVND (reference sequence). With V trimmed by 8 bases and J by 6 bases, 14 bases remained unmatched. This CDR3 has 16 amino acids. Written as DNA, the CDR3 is TGTGCCAGTGCCCCCCCGCCTGGACTAGCGGACGATACGCAGTATTTT. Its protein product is CASAPPPGLADDTQYF.

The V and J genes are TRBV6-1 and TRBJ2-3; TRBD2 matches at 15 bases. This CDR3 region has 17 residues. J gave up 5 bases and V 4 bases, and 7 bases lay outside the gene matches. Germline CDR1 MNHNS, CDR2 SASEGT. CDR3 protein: CASSGGLAGGPLDTQYF. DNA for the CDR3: TGTGCCAGCAGTGGCGGACTAGCGGGAGGGCCCCTAGATACGCAGTATTTT.

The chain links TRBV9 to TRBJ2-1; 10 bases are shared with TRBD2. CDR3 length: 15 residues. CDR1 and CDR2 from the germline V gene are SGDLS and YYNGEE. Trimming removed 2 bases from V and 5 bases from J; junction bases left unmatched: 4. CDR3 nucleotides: TGTGCCAGCAGCGTTAGCGGGAGGTTAAACAATGAGCAGTTCTTC. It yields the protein CASSVSGRLNNEQFF.

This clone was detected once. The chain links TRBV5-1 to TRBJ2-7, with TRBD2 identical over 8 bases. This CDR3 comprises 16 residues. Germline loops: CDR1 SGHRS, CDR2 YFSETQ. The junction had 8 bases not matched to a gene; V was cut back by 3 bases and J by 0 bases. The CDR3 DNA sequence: TGCGCCAGCAGCTCGCCTTATAGCGGGAACTCCTACGAGCAGTACTTC. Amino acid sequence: CASSSPYSGNSYEQYF.

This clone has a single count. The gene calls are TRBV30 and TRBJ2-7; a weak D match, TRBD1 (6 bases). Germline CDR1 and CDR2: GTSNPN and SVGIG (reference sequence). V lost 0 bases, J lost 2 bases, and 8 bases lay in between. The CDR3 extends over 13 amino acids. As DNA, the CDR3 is TGTGCCTGGAGTGTACACAGGGCCTACGAGCAGTACTTC. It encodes CAWSVHRAYEQYF.

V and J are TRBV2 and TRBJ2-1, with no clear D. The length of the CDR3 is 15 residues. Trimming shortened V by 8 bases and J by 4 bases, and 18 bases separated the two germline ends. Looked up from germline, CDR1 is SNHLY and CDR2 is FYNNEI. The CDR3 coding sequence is TGTGCCAGCGAGATCCCGGGCCAAACTTACAATGAGCAGTTCTTC. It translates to CASEIPGQTYNEQFF.

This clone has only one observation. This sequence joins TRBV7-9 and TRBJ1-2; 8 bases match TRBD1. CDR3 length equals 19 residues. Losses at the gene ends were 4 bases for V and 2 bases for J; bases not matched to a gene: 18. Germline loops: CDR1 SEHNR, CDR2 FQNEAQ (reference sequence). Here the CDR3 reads CASSSQEPGGGIFNYGYTF. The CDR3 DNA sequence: TGTGCCAGCAGCTCCCAGGAACCAGGGGGCGGTATTTTCAACTATGGCTACACCTTC.

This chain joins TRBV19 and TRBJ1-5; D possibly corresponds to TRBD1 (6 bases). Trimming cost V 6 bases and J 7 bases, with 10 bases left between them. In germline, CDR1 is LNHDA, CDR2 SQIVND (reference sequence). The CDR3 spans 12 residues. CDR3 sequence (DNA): TGTGCCAGTAGAGGGGGTGGACAGCCCCAGCATTTT. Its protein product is CASRGGGQPQHF.

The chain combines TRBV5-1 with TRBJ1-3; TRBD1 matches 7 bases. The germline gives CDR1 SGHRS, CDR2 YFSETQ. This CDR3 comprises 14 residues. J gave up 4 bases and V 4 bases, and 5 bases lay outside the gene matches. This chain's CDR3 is CASSATGVGNTIYF. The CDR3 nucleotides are TGCGCCAGCAGCGCAACAGGGGTCGGAAACACCATATATTTT.

The CDR3 DNA sequence: TGTGCCAGCAGTTTCTCGGGACAGGAAACTATAAACACTGAAGCTTTCTTT. It is translated as CASSFSGQETINTEAFF. The chain links TRBV28 to TRBJ1-1, with 8 bases that match TRBD1. V shed 3 bases, J shed 2 bases, and the junction held 11 bases outside the gene matches. CDR3 length: 17 residues. Germline CDR1 MDHEN, CDR2 SYDVKM.

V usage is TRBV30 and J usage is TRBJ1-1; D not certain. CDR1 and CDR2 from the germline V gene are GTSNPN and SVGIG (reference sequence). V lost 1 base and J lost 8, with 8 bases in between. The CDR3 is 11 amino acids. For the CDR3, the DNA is TGTGCCTGGAGTGAGATGGGGGAAGCTTTCTTT. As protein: CAWSEMGEAFF.

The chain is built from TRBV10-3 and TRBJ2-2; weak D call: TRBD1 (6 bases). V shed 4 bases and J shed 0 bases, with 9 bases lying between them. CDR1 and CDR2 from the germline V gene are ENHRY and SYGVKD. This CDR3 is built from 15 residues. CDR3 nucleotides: TGTGCCATCAGTGCCCAGGGGTCGAACACCGGGGAGCTGTTTTTT. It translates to CAISAQGSNTGELFF.

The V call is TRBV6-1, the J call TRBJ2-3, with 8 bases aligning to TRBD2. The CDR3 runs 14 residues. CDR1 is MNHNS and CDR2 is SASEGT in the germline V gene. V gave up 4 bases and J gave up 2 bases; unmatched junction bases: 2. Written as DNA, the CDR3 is TGTGCCAGCAGTGTAGCGGGGTTCACAGATACGCAGTATTTT. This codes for CASSVAGFTDTQYF.

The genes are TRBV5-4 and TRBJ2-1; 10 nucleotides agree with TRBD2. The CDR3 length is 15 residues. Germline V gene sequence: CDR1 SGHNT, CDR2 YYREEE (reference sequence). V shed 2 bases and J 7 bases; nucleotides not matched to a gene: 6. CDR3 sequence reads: CASSLIAGGFNEQFF. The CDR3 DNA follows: TGTGCCAGCAGCTTAATAGCGGGAGGTTTTAATGAGCAGTTCTTC.

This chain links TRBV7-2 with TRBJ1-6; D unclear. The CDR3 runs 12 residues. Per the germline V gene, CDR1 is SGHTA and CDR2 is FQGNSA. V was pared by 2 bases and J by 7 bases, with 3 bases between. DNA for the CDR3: TGTGCCAGCAGCTTAACCAATTCACCCCTCCACTTT. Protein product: CASSLTNSPLHF. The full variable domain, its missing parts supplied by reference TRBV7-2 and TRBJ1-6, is GAGVSQSPSNKVTEKGKDVELRCDPISGHTALYWYRQSLGQGLEFLIYFQGNSAPDKSGLPSDRFSAERTGGSVSTLTIQRTQQEDSAVYLCASSLTNSPLHFGNGTRLTVT.

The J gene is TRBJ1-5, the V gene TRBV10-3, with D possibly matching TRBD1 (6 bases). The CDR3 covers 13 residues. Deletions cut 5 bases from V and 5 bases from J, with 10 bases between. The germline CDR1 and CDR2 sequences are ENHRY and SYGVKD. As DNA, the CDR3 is TGTGCCATCAGTCGGACAGATGATCAGCCCCAGCATTTT. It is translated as CAISRTDDQPQHF.

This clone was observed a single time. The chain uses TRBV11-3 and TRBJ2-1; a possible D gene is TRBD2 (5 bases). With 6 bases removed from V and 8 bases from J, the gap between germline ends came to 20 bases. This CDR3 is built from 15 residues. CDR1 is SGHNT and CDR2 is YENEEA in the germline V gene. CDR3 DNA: TGTGCCAGCAGTCTAGGAACCTACAGAGGGTATGAGCAGTTCTTC. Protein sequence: CASSLGTYRGYEQFF. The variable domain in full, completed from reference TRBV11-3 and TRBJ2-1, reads EAGVVQSPRYKIIEKKQPVAFWCNPISGHNTLYWYLQNLGQGPELLIRYENEEAVDDSQLPKDRFSAERLKGVDSTLKIQPAELGDSAVYLCASSLGTYRGYEQFFGPGTRLTVL.

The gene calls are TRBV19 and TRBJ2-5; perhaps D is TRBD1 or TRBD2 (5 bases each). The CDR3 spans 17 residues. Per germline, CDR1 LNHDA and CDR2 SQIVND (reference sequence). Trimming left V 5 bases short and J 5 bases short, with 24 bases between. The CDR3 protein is CASSPIMFGSGTETQYF. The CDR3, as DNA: TGTGCCAGTAGTCCAATTATGTTCGGGTCGGGGACGGAGACCCAGTACTTC.

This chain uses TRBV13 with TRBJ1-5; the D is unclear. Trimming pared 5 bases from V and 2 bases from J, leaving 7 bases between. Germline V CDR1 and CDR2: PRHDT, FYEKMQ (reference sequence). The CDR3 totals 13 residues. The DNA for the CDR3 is TGTGCCAGCAGCCCCGACCGCAATCAGCCCCAGCATTTT. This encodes CASSPDRNQPQHF.